This TCR beta chain was documented in a study of blood T cell repertoires in COVID-19. The V and J ends lost 5 bases and 2 bases respectively, with 10 bases between them. The CDR3 length is 14 residues. CDR1 is MNHEY, CDR2 SMNVEV, per germline (reference sequence). Method: immunoSEQ multiplex PCR; TCRdb's copy keeps in-frame clones and lacks some. This sample carries about 64,000 clones, 70% to 90% of them seen once, and the ten largest clones take less than 1.5%. This TCR came from a man between 40 and 49 years old with acute or convalescent COVID-19. Sequencing used peripheral blood. This chain uses TRBV27 with TRBJ2-1; a possible D gene is TRBD2 (6 bases). DNA of the CDR3: TGTGCCAGCAGTGCGGGCGGGGCCTACAATGAGCAGTTCTTC. It yields the protein CASSAGGAYNEQFF.